This TCR beta chain derives from a study of OX40 agonist ivuxolimab in advanced cancers. General notes on the study: The costimulatory receptor OX40 (CD134) was targeted by ivuxolimab, a fully human IgG2 agonistic monoclonal antibody. The purpose of peripheral TCRbeta sequencing was to test whether ivuxolimab changed TCR sequence diversity and led to clonal T-cell expansion. Among the approximately 54 dose-escalation patients, 19 had hepatocellular carcinoma, around 15 melanoma, 9 renal cell carcinoma and 9 head and neck cancer. The monotherapy dose-escalation portion (N = 52 patients) of the phase I ivuxolimab trial is reported in the paper. Three dose-escalation patients achieved partial responses, one with hepatocellular carcinoma and two with cutaneous melanoma. In the dose-escalation cohort, 70% to 85% of patients were male, and the mean age was roughly 56 years with a range of 23 to 79. Intravenous ivuxolimab was administered to patients every 2 weeks at six dose levels: 0.01, 0.1, 0.3, 1.5, 3 and 10 mg/kg. Prior anti-PD-1, anti-PD-L1 or anti-CTLA-4 therapy was permitted, and about 40% of dose-escalation patients had received checkpoint inhibitors.

For sequencing of the TCRbeta CDR3 region, genomic DNA was extracted from the sorted cells. The immunoSEQ Assay was used to sequence the TCRbeta CDR3 regions. TCRdb stores this immuneACCESS table with in-frame sequences only. Part of the clones is absent; in the studies checked, under half of the shortfall reflects unresolved V genes, and no reason is known for the rest. Present in this sample are approximately 76,000 clones, 92% of which were seen just once. 8% to 10% of the sample is held by the ten biggest clonotypes. In regard to this clone: Its antigen has not been determined. It has no much larger one-base neighbor in the sample; base qualities were not kept.

The trial excluded patients who had a history of autoimmune disease or were on systemic immunosuppression. In every dose cohort, peripheral blood was drawn for TCR sequencing at baseline, cycle 4 day 1, and cycle 7 day 1. Samples came from an open-label, multicenter, first-in-human phase I dose-escalation trial of ivuxolimab. The trial enrolled adults with locally advanced or metastatic head and neck squamous cell, hepatocellular, melanoma or renal cell carcinoma. Before TCR sequencing, CD4+ and CD8+ T cells were separately sorted from peripheral blood. From a lookup of the germline V gene, CDR1 and CDR2 are SGHTA and FQGTGA. Compared with germline, V lacks 4 bases and J lacks 6 bases; bases without a gene match: 8. From cysteine to phenylalanine, the CDR3 is 15 amino acids long. The entry retains the CDR3 DNA only, 45 bases that are in frame from base 1. What the research found in general, with its limitations: Low levels of normalized T-cell clonal expansion were also shown by some nonresponding patients. In the 0.1-3.0 mg/kg groups, partial responders were among the patients with the lowest normalized peripheral clonal expansion, particularly in CD8+ T cells. Antigen specificity was not determined for the clonally expanded peripheral T cells. Clonal expansion of both CD4+ and CD8+ blood T cells was observed from baseline to week 6 at doses 0.1 to 3.0 mg/kg. After ivuxolimab, CD8+ T cells had more expanded clones than CD4+ T cells on average.

The sequence links TRBV7-3 to TRBJ2-3; TRBD2 fits 9 bases in the junction. The TCR originated in an adult with an advanced solid tumor such as melanoma, head and neck, liver or kidney cancer. Sequencing was performed on CD4+ or CD8+ T cells sorted from blood, taken in a trial of the OX40 agonist ivuxolimab. The CDR3 region has the sequence CASSSGTSQLDTQYF. The nucleotide sequence is given as TGTGCCAGCAGCTCAGGGACTAGCCAACTGGATACGCAGTATTTT.